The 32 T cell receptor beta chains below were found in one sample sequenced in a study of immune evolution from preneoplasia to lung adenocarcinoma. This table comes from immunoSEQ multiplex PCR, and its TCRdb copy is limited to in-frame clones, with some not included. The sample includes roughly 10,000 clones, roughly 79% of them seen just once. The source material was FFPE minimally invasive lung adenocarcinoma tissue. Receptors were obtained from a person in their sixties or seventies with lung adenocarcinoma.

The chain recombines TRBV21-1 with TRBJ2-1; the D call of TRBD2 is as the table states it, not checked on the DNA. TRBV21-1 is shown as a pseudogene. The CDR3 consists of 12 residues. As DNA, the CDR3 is TGTGCCAGCAGTGGAGGCAACAATGAGCAGTTCTTC. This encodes CASSGGNNEQFF.

CDR3 sequence reads: CASSSREPKGAFF. CDR3 bases: TGTGCCAGCAGCTCCCGGGAGCCCAAGGGAGCTTTCTTT. The chain links TRBV5-6 to TRBJ1-1; the D is unclear. This CDR3 is built from 13 residues. Deletions cut 3 bases from V and 10 bases from J, with 16 bases between. Germline V gene sequence: CDR1 SGHDT, CDR2 YYEEEE.

CDR3 amino acids: CASTEGQGATGELFF. CDR3 bases: TGTGCCAGCACCGAAGGACAGGGGGCCACCGGGGAGCTGTTTTTT. The rearrangement joins TRBV25-1 to TRBJ2-2; 11 positions agree with TRBD1. The V and J ends lost 7 bases and 4 bases, in that order; junction bases with no gene match: 5. This CDR3 has 15 residues. Germline V CDR1 and CDR2: MGHDK, SYGVNS.

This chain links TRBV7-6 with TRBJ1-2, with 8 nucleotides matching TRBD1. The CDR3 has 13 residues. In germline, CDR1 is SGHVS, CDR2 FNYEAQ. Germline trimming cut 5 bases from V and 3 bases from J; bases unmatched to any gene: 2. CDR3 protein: CASSLTGDYGYTF. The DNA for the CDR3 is TGTGCCAGCAGCCTGACAGGGGACTATGGCTACACCTTC. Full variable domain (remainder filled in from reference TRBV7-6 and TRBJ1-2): GAGVSQSPRYKVTKRGQDVALRCDPISGHVSLYWYRQALGQGPEFLTYFNYEAQQDKSGLPNDRFSAERPEGSISTLTIQRTEQRDSAMYRCASSLTGDYGYTFGSGTRLTVV.

CDR3 region: CASSDYPLGETQYF. The DNA for the CDR3 is TGTGCCAGCAGCGATTACCCCCTCGGGGAGACCCAGTACTTC. The genes are TRBV9 and TRBJ2-5; D is ambiguous. Trimming removed 3 bases from V and 5 bases from J, with 14 bases in between. The CDR3 totals 14 residues. Germline values: CDR1 SGDLS, CDR2 YYNGEE. Drawing the rest from reference TRBV9 and TRBJ2-5, the complete variable domain is DSGVTQTPKHLITATGQRVTLRCSPRSGDLSVYWYQQSLDQGLQFLIQYYNGEERAKGNILERFSAQQFPDLHSELNLSSLELGDSALYFCASSDYPLGETQYFGPGTRLLVL.

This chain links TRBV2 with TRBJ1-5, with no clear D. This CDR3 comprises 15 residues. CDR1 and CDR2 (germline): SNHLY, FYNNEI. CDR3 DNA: TGTGCATCAGCAGGTAGGCAGGTCCCCAATCAGCCCCAGCATTTT. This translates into CASAGRQVPNQPQHF.

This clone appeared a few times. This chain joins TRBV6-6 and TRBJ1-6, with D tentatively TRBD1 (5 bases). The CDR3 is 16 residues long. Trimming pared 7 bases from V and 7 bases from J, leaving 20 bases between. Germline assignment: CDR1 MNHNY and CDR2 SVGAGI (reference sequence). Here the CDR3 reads CASTLIVGLLNSPLHF. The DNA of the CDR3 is TGTGCCAGCACCCTAATAGTGGGACTCTTAAATTCACCCCTCCACTTT.

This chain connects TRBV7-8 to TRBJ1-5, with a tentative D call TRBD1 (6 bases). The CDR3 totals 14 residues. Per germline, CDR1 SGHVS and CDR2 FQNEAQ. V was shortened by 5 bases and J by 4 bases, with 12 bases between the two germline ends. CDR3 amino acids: CASSQTGNNQPQHF. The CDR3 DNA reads TGTGCCAGCAGCCAAACAGGGAATAATCAGCCCCAGCATTTT. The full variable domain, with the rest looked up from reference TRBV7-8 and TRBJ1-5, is GAGVSQSPRYKVAKRGQDVALRCDPISGHVSLFWYQQALGQGPEFLTYFQNEAQLDKSGLPSDRFFAERPEGSVSTLKIQRTQQEDSAVYLCASSQTGNNQPQHFGDGTRLSIL.

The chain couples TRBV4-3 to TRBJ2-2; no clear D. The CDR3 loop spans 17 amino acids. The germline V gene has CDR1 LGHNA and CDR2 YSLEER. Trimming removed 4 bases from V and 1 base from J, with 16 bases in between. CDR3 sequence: CASSPVHSTGNTGELFF. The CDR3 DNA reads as TGCGCCAGCAGCCCAGTTCATTCGACGGGGAACACCGGGGAGCTGTTTTTT.

CDR3 DNA: TGTGCCAGCAGGACAGGGGGTTTAGGGGGCTATGGCTACACCTTC. Translating gives CASRTGGLGGYGYTF. The V call is TRBV2, the J call TRBJ1-2; 9 bases map to TRBD1. Looked up from germline, CDR1 is SNHLY and CDR2 is FYNNEI. CDR3 length: 15 amino acids. The trim removed 6 bases at V and 4 bases at J, leaving 9 bases unmatched.

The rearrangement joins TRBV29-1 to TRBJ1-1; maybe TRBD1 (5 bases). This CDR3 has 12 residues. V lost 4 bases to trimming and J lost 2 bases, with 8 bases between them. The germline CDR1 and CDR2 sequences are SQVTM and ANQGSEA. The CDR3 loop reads CSVGTGNTEAFF. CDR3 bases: TGCAGCGTTGGAACAGGTAACACTGAAGCTTTCTTT.

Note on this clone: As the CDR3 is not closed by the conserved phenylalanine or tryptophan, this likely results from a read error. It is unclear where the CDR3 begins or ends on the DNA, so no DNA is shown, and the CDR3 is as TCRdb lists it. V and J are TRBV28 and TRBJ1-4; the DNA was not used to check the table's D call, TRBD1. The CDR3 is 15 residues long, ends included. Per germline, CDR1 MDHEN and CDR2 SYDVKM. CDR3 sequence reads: CASSKDLGQPFFGPK.

CDR3 sequence reads: CASSVGPYSNQPQHF. The CDR3 nucleotides are TGTGCCAGCAGCGTAGGTCCATATAGCAATCAGCCCCAGCATTTT. V gene TRBV9 combines with J gene TRBJ1-5; D is unclear. CDR1 and CDR2 from the germline V gene are SGDLS and YYNGEE. The V and J ends lost 0 bases and 0 bases respectively, with 7 bases between them. The CDR3 is 15 amino acids.

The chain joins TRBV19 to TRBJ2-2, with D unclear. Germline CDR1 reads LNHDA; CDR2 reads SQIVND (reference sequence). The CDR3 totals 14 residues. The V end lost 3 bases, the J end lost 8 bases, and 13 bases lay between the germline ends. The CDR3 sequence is CASSIQAEAGELFF. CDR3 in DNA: TGTGCCAGTAGTATCCAGGCTGAGGCGGGGGAGCTGTTTTTT.

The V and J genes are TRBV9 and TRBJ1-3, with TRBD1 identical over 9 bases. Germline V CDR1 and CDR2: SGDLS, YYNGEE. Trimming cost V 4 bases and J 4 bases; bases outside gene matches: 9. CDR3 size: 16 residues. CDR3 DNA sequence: TGTGCCAGCAGCATAGGCGGGGACAGGGCCGGAAACACCATATATTTT. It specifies CASSIGGDRAGNTIYF.

CDR3 sequence: CAWSFKGANSPLHF. CDR3 in DNA: TGTGCCTGGAGTTTCAAGGGGGCTAATTCACCCCTCCACTTT. The rearrangement joins TRBV30 to TRBJ1-6; 7 nucleotides align to TRBD1. The germline V gene encodes CDR1 GTSNPN and CDR2 SVGIG (reference sequence). This CDR3 region has 14 residues. The trim removed 2 bases at V and 6 bases at J, leaving 4 bases unmatched.

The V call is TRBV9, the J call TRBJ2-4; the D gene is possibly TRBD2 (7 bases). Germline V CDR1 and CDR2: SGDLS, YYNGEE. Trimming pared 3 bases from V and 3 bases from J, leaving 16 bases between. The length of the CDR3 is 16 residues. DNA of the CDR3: TGTGCCAGCAGCGCGTACTCGGGGGGCCACAAAAACATTCAGTACTTC. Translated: CASSAYSGGHKNIQYF.

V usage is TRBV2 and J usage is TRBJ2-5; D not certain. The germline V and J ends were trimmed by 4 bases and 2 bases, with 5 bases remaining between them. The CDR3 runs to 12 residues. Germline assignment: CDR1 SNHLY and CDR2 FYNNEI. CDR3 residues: CASSGVQETQYF. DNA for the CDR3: TGTGCCAGCAGTGGTGTACAAGAGACCCAGTACTTC.

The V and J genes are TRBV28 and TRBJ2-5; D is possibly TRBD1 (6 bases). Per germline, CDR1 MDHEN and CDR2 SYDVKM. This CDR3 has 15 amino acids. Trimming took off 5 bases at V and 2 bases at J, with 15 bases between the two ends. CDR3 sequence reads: CASSERIRGQETQYF. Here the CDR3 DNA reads TGTGCCAGCAGTGAACGTATCAGGGGACAAGAGACCCAGTACTTC.

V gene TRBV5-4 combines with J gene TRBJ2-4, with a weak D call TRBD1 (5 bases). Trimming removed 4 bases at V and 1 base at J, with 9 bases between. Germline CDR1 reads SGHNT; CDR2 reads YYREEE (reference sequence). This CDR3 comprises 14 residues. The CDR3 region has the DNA TGTGCCAGCAGCCTAACAGGTGCCAAAAACATTCAGTACTTC. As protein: CASSLTGAKNIQYF.

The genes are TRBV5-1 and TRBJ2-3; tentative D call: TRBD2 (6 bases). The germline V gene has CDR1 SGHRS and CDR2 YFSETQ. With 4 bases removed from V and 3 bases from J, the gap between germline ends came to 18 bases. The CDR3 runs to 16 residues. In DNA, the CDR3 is TGCGCCAGCAGCCCCCTAGGAGGGCTTAGAACAGATACGCAGTATTTT. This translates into CASSPLGGLRTDTQYF.

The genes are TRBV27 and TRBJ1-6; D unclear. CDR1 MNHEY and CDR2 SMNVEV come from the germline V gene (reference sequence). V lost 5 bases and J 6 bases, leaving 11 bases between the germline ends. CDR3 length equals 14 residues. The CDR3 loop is CASSPWTSNSPLHF. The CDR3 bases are TGTGCCAGCAGTCCCTGGACCAGTAATTCACCCCTCCACTTT.

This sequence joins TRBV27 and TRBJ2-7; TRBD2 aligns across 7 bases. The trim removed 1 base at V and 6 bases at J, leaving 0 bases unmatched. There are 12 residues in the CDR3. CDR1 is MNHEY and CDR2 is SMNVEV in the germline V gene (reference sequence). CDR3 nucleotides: TGTGCCAGCAGTTTATGGGGGGGCGAGCAGTACTTC. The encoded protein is CASSLWGGEQYF.

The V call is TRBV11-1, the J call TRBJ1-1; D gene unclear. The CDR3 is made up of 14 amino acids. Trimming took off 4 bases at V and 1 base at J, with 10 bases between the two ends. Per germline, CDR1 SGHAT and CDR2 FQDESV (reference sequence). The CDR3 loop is CASSSKTGNTEAFF. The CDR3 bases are TGTGCCAGCAGCTCGAAAACGGGGAACACTGAAGCTTTCTTT.

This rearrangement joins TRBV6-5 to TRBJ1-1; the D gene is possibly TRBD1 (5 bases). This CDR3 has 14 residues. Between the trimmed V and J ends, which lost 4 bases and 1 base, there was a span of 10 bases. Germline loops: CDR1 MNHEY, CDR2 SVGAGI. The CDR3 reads CASSLSGTNTEAFF. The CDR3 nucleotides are TGTGCCAGCAGTTTGTCAGGGACGAACACTGAAGCTTTCTTT.

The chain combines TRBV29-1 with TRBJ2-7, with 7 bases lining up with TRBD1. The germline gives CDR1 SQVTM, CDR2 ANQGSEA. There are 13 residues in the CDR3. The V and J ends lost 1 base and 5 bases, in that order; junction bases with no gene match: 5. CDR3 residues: CSVEGEGGDEQYF. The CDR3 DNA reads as TGCAGCGTTGAAGGAGAAGGGGGCGACGAGCAGTACTTC.

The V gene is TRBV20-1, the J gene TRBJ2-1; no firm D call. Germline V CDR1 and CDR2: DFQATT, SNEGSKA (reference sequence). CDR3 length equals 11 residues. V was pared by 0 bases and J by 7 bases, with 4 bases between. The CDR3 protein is CSARDENEQFF. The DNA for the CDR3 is TGCAGTGCTAGAGATGAGAATGAGCAGTTCTTC.

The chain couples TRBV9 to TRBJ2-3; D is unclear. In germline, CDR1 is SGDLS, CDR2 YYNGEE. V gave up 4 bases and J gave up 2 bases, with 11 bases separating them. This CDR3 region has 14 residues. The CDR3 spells CASSLRLHTDTQYF. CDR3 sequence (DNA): TGTGCCAGCAGCCTCCGACTCCACACAGATACGCAGTATTTT.

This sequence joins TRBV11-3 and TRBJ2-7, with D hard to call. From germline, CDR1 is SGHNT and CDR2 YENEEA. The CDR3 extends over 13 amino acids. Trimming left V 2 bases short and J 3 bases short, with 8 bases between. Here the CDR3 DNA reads TGTGCCAGCAGCTTACAGGCCAACTACGAGCAGTACTTC. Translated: CASSLQANYEQYF.

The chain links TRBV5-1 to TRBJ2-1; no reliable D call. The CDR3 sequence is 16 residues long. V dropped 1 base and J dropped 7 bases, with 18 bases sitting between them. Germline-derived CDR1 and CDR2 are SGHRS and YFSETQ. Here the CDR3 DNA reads TGCGCCAGCAGCTTGCACCCGCAGAACCGCGGTAATGAGCAGTTCTTC. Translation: CASSLHPQNRGNEQFF.

The CDR3 DNA reads TGTGCCAGCAGCCAAGTGAGCGAGCAGTACTTC. The encoded protein is CASSQVSEQYF. This chain joins TRBV14 and TRBJ2-7, with unresolved D. The V gene's germline CDR1 is SGHDN and CDR2 FVKESK. Trimming removed 1 base at V and 6 bases at J, with 4 bases between. The CDR3 is 11 residues long.

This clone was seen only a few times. The CDR3: CASSSVRWLQDEQYF. CDR3 nucleotides: TGTGCCAGCAGTTCAGTTCGTTGGCTCCAGGACGAGCAGTACTTC. The chain is built from TRBV27 and TRBJ2-7; D gene ambiguous. V was shortened by 4 bases and J by 5 bases, with 18 bases between the two germline ends. Germline V CDR1 and CDR2: MNHEY, SMNVEV (reference sequence). This CDR3 spans 15 amino acids.